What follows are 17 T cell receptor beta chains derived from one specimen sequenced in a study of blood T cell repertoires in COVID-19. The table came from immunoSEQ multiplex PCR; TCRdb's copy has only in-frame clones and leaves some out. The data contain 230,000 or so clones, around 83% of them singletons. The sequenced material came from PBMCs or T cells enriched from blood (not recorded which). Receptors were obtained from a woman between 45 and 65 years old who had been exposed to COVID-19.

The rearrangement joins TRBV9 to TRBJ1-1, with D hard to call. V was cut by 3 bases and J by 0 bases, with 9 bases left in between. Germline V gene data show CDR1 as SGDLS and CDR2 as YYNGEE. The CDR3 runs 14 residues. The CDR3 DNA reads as TGTGCCAGCAGCGCGGGCGGGCTGAACACTGAAGCTTTCTTT. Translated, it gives CASSAGGLNTEAFF.

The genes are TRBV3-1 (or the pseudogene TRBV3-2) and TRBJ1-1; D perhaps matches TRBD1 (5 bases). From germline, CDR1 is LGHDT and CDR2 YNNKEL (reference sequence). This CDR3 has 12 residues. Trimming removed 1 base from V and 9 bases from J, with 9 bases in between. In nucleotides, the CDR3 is TGTGCCAGCAGCCAAGGGACACCTAAAGCTTTCTTT. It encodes CASSQGTPKAFF.

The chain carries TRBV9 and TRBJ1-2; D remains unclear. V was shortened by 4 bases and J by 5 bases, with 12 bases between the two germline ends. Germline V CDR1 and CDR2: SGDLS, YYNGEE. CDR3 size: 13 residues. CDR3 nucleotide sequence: TGTGCCAGCAGCATCGACGGGAAATATGGCTACACCTTC. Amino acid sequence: CASSIDGKYGYTF.

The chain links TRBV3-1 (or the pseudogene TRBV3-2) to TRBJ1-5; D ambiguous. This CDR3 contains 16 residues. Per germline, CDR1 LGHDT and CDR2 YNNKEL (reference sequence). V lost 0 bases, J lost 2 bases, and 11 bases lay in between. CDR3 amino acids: CASSQDGPSRNQPQHF. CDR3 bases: TGTGCCAGCAGCCAAGATGGGCCGAGCCGCAATCAGCCCCAGCATTTT.

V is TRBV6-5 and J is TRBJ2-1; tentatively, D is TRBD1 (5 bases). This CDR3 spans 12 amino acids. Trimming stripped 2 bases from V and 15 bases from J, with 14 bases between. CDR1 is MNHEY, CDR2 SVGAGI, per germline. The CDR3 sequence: CASSYRMGPPFF. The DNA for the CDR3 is TGTGCCAGCAGTTACCGGATGGGGCCTCCGTTCTTC.

In nucleotides, the CDR3 is TGTGCCAGCAGACCCGACAGGGTATACGGCGAAAAACTGTTTTTT. Its protein product is CASRPDRVYGEKLFF. The V call is TRBV28, the J call TRBJ1-4, with 7 bases fitting TRBD1. Trimming removed 6 bases from V and 8 bases from J; junction bases left unmatched: 12. The length of the CDR3 is 15 residues. Germline assignment: CDR1 MDHEN and CDR2 SYDVKM.

The CDR3 coding sequence is TGTGCCAGCGGGCCGAACACCGGGGAGCTGTTTTTT. Its protein product is CASGPNTGELFF. This chain links TRBV28 with TRBJ2-2; D is undetermined. Between the trimmed V and J ends, which lost 8 bases and 0 bases, there was a span of 4 bases. The CDR3 length is 12 residues. The germline V gene encodes CDR1 MDHEN and CDR2 SYDVKM.

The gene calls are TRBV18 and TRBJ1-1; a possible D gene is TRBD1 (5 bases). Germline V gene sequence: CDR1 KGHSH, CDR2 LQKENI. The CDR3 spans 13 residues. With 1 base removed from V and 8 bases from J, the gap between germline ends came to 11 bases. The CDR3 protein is CASSPLGEGEAFF. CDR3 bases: TGTGCCAGCTCACCACTGGGGGAGGGAGAAGCTTTCTTT.

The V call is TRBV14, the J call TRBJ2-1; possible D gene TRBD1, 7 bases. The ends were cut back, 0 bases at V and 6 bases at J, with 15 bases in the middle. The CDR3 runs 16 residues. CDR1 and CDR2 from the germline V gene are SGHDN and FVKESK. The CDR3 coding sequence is TGTGCCAGCAGCCAAGATCGTCTCAGGGGGGCCAATGAGCAGTTCTTC. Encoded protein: CASSQDRLRGANEQFF.

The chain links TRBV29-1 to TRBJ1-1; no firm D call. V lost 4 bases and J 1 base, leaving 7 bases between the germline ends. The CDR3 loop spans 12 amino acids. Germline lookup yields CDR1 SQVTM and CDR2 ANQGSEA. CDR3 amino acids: CSVAIANTEAFF. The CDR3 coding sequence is TGCAGCGTTGCAATAGCGAACACTGAAGCTTTCTTT.

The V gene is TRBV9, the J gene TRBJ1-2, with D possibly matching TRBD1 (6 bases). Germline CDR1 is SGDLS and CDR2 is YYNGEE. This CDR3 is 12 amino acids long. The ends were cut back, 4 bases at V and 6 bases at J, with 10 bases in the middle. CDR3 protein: CASSFNRDGYTF. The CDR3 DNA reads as TGTGCCAGCAGCTTCAACAGGGATGGCTACACCTTC. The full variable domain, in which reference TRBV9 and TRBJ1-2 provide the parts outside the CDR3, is DSGVTQTPKHLITATGQRVTLRCSPRSGDLSVYWYQQSLDQGLQFLIQYYNGEERAKGNILERFSAQQFPDLHSELNLSSLELGDSALYFCASSFNRDGYTFGSGTRLTVV.

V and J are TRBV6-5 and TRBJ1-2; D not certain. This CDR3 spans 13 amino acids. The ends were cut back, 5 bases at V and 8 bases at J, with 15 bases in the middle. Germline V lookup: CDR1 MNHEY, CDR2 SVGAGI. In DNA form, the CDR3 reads TGTGCCAGCAGTCGGGATTGGGCCGGGGGCTACACCTTC. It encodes CASSRDWAGGYTF.

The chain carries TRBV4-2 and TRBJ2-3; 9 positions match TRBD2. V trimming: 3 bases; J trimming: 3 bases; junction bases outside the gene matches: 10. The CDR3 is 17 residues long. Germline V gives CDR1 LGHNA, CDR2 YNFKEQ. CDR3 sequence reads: CASSQGLAGGFTDTQYF. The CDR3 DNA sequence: TGTGCCAGCAGCCAGGGTCTGGCGGGGGGGTTTACAGATACGCAGTATTTT.

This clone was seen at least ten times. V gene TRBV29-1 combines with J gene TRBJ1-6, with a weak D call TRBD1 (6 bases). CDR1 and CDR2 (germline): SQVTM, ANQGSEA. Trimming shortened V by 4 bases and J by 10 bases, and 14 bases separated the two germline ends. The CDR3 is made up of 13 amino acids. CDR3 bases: TGCAGCGTTGGGGACATAGGGGGATCACCCCTCCACTTT. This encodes CSVGDIGGSPLHF.

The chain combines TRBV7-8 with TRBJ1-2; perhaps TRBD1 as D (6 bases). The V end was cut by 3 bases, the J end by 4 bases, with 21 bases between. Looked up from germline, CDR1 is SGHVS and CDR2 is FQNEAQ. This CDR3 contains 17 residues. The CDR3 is CASSFFPAGAKIYGYTF. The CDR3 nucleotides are TGTGCCAGCAGCTTTTTCCCGGCAGGGGCCAAAATCTATGGCTACACCTTC.

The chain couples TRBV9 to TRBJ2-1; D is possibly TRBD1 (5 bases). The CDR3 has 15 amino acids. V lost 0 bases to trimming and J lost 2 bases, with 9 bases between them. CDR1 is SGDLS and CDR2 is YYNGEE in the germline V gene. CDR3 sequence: CASSVVWGAYNEQFF. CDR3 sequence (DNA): TGTGCCAGCAGCGTAGTTTGGGGCGCCTACAATGAGCAGTTCTTC.

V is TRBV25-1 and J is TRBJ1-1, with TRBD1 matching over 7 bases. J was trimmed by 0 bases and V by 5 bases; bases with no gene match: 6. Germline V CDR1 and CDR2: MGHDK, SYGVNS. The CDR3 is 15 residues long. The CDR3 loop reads CASSQRTGLNTEAFF. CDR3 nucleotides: TGTGCCAGCAGTCAACGGACAGGCCTGAACACTGAAGCTTTCTTT.